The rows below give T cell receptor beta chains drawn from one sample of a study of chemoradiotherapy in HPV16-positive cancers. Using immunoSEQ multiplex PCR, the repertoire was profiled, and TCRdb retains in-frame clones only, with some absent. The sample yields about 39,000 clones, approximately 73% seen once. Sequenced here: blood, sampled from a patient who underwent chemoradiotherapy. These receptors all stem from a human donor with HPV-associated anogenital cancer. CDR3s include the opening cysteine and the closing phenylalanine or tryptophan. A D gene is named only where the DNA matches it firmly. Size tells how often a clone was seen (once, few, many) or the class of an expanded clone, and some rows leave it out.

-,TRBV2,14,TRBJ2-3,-,TGTGCCAGCACGTTTGGGGGTGGAACAGATACGCAGTATTTT,CASTFGGGTDTQYF
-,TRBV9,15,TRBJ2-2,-,TGTGCCAGCAGCGTAGCGTCCCTTCCCGGCGGGGAGCTGTTTTTT,CASSVASLPGGELFF
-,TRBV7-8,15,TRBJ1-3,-,TGTGCCAGCAGCTTAGCCAGGGGCAGTGGAAACACCATATATTTT,CASSLARGSGNTIYF
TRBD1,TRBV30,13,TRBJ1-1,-,TGTGCCTGGAAGGACTGGGGACAGGGTGAAGCTTTCTTT,CAWKDWGQGEAFF
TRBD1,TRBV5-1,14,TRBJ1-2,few,TGCGCCAGCAGCAACGACAGGGGGCGGGATGGCTACACCTTC,CASSNDRGRDGYTF
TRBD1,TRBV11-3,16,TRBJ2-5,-,TGTGCCAGCAGCTTAGGGGACAGGGCGCAACAAGAGACCCAGTACTTC,CASSLGDRAQQETQYF
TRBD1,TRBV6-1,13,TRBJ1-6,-,TGTGCCAGCAGTGAGAACAGGGGATCACCCCTCCACTTT,CASSENRGSPLHF
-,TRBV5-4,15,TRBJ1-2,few,TGTGCCAGCAGCCCGGAGATAGGGGGGAACTATGGCTACACCTTC,CASSPEIGGNYGYTF
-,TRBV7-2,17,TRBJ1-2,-,TGTGCCAGCAGCTTAGGAGGGGAGGGGGGGACTAACTATGGCTACACCTTC,CASSLGGEGGTNYGYTF
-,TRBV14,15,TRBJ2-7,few,TGTGCCAGCAGCCGTCGTGCGCACTGGGTGGACGAGCAGTACTTC,CASSRRAHWVDEQYF
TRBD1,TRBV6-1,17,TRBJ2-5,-,TGTGCCAGCAGTGAAGAGTTTTGGGACACAGGGGAAGAGACCCAGTACTTC,CASSEEFWDTGEETQYF
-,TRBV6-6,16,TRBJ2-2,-,TGTGCCAGCAGAAAACAAGGCGGGTCGGGGACCGGGGAGCTGTTTTTT,CASRKQGGSGTGELFF
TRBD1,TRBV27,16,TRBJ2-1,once,TGTGCCAGCACCTTGAGACAGGGGCTTCGTCCGAATGAGCAGTTCTTC,CASTLRQGLRPNEQFF
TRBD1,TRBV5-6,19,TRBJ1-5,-,TGTGCCAGCAGCTTGAATCAGGACAGGGGGCGAAAGGGCAATCAGCCCCAGCATTTT,CASSLNQDRGRKGNQPQHF
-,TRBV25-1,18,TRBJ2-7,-,TGTGCCAGCAGTGAGCTCAGTAGTAGACAAACGGGAATACTCGAGCAGTACTTC,CASSELSSRQTGILEQYF
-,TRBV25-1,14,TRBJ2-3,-,TGTGCCAGCAGTGAAGGTTTTAGCACAGATACGCAGTATTTT,CASSEGFSTDTQYF
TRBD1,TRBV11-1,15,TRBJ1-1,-,TGTGCCAGCAGTCAAGGGACAGTGACGAACACTGAAGCTTTCTTT,CASSQGTVTNTEAFF
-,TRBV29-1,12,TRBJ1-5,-,TGCAGCGGCAGGAACCAGGGTCAGCCCCAGCATTTT,CSGRNQGQPQHF
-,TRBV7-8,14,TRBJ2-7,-,TGTGCCAGCAGCTCATTGGGTCTGGGCTACGAGCAGTACTTC,CASSSLGLGYEQYF
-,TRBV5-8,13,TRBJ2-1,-,TGTGCCAGCAGCTTGAACGGGGGCCAGGAGCAGTTCTTC,CASSLNGGQEQFF
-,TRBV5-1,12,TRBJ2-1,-,TGCGCCAGCAGCTTGGTAGGGGATGAGCAGTTCTTC,CASSLVGDEQFF
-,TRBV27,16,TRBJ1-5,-,TGTGCCAGCAGTTCAACCGGGGGGGGCTACCATCAGCCCCAGCATTTT,CASSSTGGGYHQPQHF
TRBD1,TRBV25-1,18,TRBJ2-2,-,TGTGCCAGCAGTGAACGGGCAGGGGGCTTGGTTAACACCGGGGAGCTGTTTTTT,CASSERAGGLVNTGELFF